The 4 T cell receptor beta chains listed next were all sequenced from one sample in a study of blood T cell repertoires in COVID-19. Measured with immunoSEQ multiplex PCR; TCRdb has only the in-frame clones, and not every one. This sample has approximately 150,000 clones, with around 82% found just once. Sequencing used peripheral blood. The origin of the receptors is a woman over 75 with acute or convalescent COVID-19.

The chain couples TRBV14 to TRBJ2-5, with D maybe TRBD1 (6 bases). The CDR3 totals 16 residues. The germline V and J ends were trimmed by 1 base and 5 bases, with 17 bases remaining between them. Germline CDR1 is SGHDN and CDR2 is FVKESK. As DNA, the CDR3 is TGTGCCAGCAGCCAAGGTGCCGTTGGCCAGGGGGAGACCCAGTACTTC. It is translated as CASSQGAVGQGETQYF.

The chain has TRBV11-2 and TRBJ1-6, with a tentative D call TRBD1 (5 bases). V dropped 0 bases and J dropped 10 bases, with 13 bases sitting between them. The germline V gene has CDR1 SGHAT and CDR2 FQNNGV. CDR3 length equals 15 residues. The CDR3 bases are TGTGCCAGCAGCTTAGATCGGGGGAAAGCGTCACCCCTCCACTTT. Translation: CASSLDRGKASPLHF.

This chain connects TRBV7-8 to TRBJ2-3; D may be TRBD2 (7 bases). CDR1 and CDR2 from the germline V gene are SGHVS and FQNEAQ. This CDR3 contains 15 residues. V lost 3 bases and J lost 2, with 12 bases in between. The CDR3 bases are TGTGCCAGCAGCTTTCCGGGGGGCAACACAGATACGCAGTATTTT. Translating gives CASSFPGGNTDTQYF.

The V and J genes are TRBV28 and TRBJ2-7, with a possible D match to TRBD2 (5 bases). The V end was cut by 8 bases, the J end by 5 bases, with 13 bases between. The CDR3 covers 12 residues. The germline V gene has CDR1 MDHEN and CDR2 SYDVKM. CDR3 DNA: TGTGCCAGCTCCGGACTCCCCAACGAGCAGTACTTC. Translating it yields CASSGLPNEQYF.